This record concerns one TCR beta chain sequence. As yet, its antigen is unknown. The data were obtained in a study of early T cells in non-severe SARS-CoV-2 infection. Study background: The study sequenced bulk RNA from unsorted whole blood, with chains unpaired. Findings and caveats of the study: VDJdb matching favored anti-spike CD8 responses, missing private and CD4 specificities.

Germline CDR1 is DFQATT and CDR2 is SNEGSKA (reference sequence). Trimming removed 1 base from V and 0 bases from J, with 9 bases in between. The CDR3 totals 14 residues. Individual cDNA molecules were tagged with unique molecular identifiers. TCRdb fed the 5' RACE reads into MiXCR, producing one record per CDR3 protein. Of about 110,000 distinct CDR3 sequences listed, roughly 12% are singletons. Material for sequencing was whole blood. The clonotype comes from an adult who was a healthcare worker with PCR-confirmed SARS-CoV-2 infection or an uninfected control (not recorded which). The chain joins TRBV20-1 to TRBJ2-5; a weak D match, TRBD2 (6 bases). Here the CDR3 reads CSARVAVYQETQYF. CDR3 DNA: TGCAGTGCTAGAGTAGCGGTGTACCAAGAGACCCAGTACTTC.